One and the same sample provided the 26 T cell receptor beta chains below, sequenced in a study of memory CD4+ T cells and cytomegalovirus serostatus (dated 2019 in TCRdb). Library preparation used the immunoSEQ multiplex PCR assay. The clones in this table, taken by TCRdb from immuneACCESS, are in-frame only. Not every clone is retained; where verified, under half of the shortfall comes from an unresolved V gene, and the cause of the rest is unknown. This sample gives nearly 60,000 clones in total; about 81% of them show up just once. The top ten clonotypes cover more than 0.85% of the sample. A FACSAria II was used to sort memory CD4+ T cells, defined as single viable CD3+CD4+CD8-CD45RO+ cells. Sequenced: memory CD4+ T cells from blood. Receptors were obtained from an adult in good health and CMV-seronegative.

The chain joins TRBV2 to TRBJ2-7; possibly TRBD2 for D (5 bases). V dropped 2 bases and J dropped 0 bases, with 11 bases sitting between them. Looked up from germline, CDR1 is SNHLY and CDR2 is FYNNEI. This CDR3 has 15 amino acids. DNA of the CDR3: TGTGCCAGCAGTGAAAGTAGCGTCCCCTCCTACGAGCAGTACTTC. Its translation: CASSESSVPSYEQYF.

The chain combines TRBV4-1 with TRBJ2-7; tentatively, D is TRBD2 (5 bases). Germline values: CDR1 MGHRA, CDR2 YSYEKL. Trimming left V 1 base short and J 3 bases short, with 16 bases between. CDR3 size: 16 residues. The CDR3 DNA reads TGCGCCAGCAGCCAAGTCGGCGGGCGAAGTGGCTACGAGCAGTACTTC. Its protein is CASSQVGGRSGYEQYF.

This clone has only one observation. This chain connects TRBV19 to TRBJ1-5; possibly TRBD1 for D (5 bases). Per germline, CDR1 LNHDA and CDR2 SQIVND (reference sequence). The ends were cut back, 3 bases at V and 2 bases at J, with 17 bases in the middle. The CDR3 has 17 residues. The CDR3 region has the DNA TGTGCCAGTAGTATTGTGCCCAGGGAGGGCGGCAATCAGCCCCAGCATTTT. As protein: CASSIVPREGGNQPQHF.

J is TRBJ1-1 and V is TRBV6-6; tentatively, D is TRBD1 (6 bases). From germline, CDR1 is MNHNY and CDR2 SVGAGI (reference sequence). V was pared by 5 bases and J by 5 bases, with 18 bases between. CDR3 size: 15 residues. The CDR3 nucleotides read TGTGCCAGCAGTCCGGTAGGGGGTTTAGGGACTGAAGCTTTCTTT. This codes for CASSPVGGLGTEAFF.

This clone has more than one count but fewer than ten. Written as DNA, the CDR3 is TGTGCCAGCAGCCCTCGGGGGGCCGGCTCTGGGGCCAACGTCCTGACTTTC. It translates to CASSPRGAGSGANVLTF. The chain is built from TRBV11-3 and TRBJ2-6; possibly TRBD2 for D (7 bases). V dropped 5 bases and J dropped 0 bases, with 14 bases sitting between them. The CDR3 is 17 residues long. The germline V gene encodes CDR1 SGHNT and CDR2 YENEEA.

This clone was observed once. This chain connects TRBV15 to TRBJ2-1, with TRBD1 identical over 10 bases. Germline CDR1 is LNHNV and CDR2 is YYDKDF (reference sequence). The ends lost 3 bases at V and 4 bases at J; junction bases unmatched: 6. This CDR3 is 16 amino acids long. The CDR3 loop is CATSSSGTGDYNEQFF. Written as DNA, the CDR3 is TGTGCCACCAGCAGTTCCGGGACAGGGGATTACAATGAGCAGTTCTTC.

The CDR3 loop reads CASSGRGGPGPQHF. DNA for the CDR3: TGTGCCAGCAGCGGCCGAGGGGGGCCTGGGCCCCAGCATTTT. The chain carries TRBV9 and TRBJ1-5, with D tentatively TRBD1 (6 bases). Germline loops: CDR1 SGDLS, CDR2 YYNGEE. This CDR3 spans 14 amino acids. V lost 3 bases and J lost 9, with 16 bases in between.

The chain has TRBV2 and TRBJ1-2; D is unclear. V lost 3 bases and J lost 8, with 13 bases in between. Germline-derived CDR1 and CDR2 are SNHLY and FYNNEI. The CDR3 spans 13 residues. The CDR3 DNA sequence: TGTGCCAGCAGTGACTCAGGTTTCAGGGGCTACACCTTC. Translation: CASSDSGFRGYTF. Supplemented by reference TRBV2 and TRBJ1-2, the full variable domain reads EPEVTQTPSHQVTQMGQEVILRCVPISNHLYFYWYRQILGQKVEFLVSFYNNEISEKSEIFDDQFSVERPDGSNFTLKIRSTKLEDSAMYFCASSDSGFRGYTFGSGTRLTVV.

Only one count was recorded for this clone. The J gene is TRBJ2-1, the V gene TRBV27, with a tentative D call TRBD2 (5 bases). The CDR3 sequence is 15 residues long. The V gene's germline CDR1 is MNHEY and CDR2 SMNVEV (reference sequence). The ends were cut back, 4 bases at V and 0 bases at J, with 10 bases in the middle. The CDR3 DNA reads TGTGCCAGCAGTTCGGGATTCCGCTCCTACAATGAGCAGTTCTTC. Amino acid sequence: CASSSGFRSYNEQFF.

The rearrangement links TRBV21-1 to TRBJ2-2; TRBD1, as called in the table, went unchecked against the DNA. TRBV21-1 is designated a pseudogene. The CDR3 consists of 15 residues. The CDR3 DNA follows: TGTGCCAGCAGCAAAGTTCACAGGGCAACCGGGGAGCTGTTTTTT. Encoded protein: CASSKVHRATGELFF.

This clone showed up just once. The chain has TRBV6-4 and TRBJ2-7; TRBD1 matches 7 bases. The CDR3 is 14 residues long. Germline CDR1 MRHNA, CDR2 SNTAGT. The trim removed 6 bases at V and 3 bases at J, leaving 8 bases unmatched. The CDR3 DNA reads as TGTGCCAGCAGCCGACAGGGCGGGTTCTACGAGCAGTACTTC. Its protein is CASSRQGGFYEQYF.

This clone has more than one count but fewer than ten. The genes are TRBV7-3 and TRBJ2-7, with TRBD2 identical over 10 bases. The CDR3 covers 16 residues. The V gene's germline CDR1 is SGHTA and CDR2 FQGTGA. Trimming took 0 bases from V and 3 from J; bases not matched to a gene: 5. This CDR3 is CASSLTPLAGIYEQYF. Written as DNA, the CDR3 is TGTGCCAGCAGCTTAACCCCACTAGCGGGAATCTACGAGCAGTACTTC.

The chain is built from TRBV4-3 and TRBJ1-1, with D unclear. Germline assignment: CDR1 LGHNA and CDR2 YSLEER. V gave up 0 bases and J gave up 5 bases, with 13 bases separating them. This CDR3 has 15 amino acids. The CDR3 sequence is CASSQDPAGGTEAFF. The DNA of the CDR3 is TGCGCCAGCAGCCAAGATCCAGCAGGAGGGACTGAAGCTTTCTTT.

The rearrangement links TRBV11-3 to TRBJ2-3; D gene unclear. V was trimmed by 6 bases and J by 4 bases, leaving 11 bases between them. Germline CDR1 and CDR2: SGHNT and YENEEA. The CDR3 has 13 amino acids. This CDR3 is CASSQAEADTQYF. CDR3 in DNA: TGTGCCAGCAGTCAAGCAGAGGCAGATACGCAGTATTTT.

This clone was found a few times. V usage is TRBV7-3 and J usage is TRBJ2-3; 9 nucleotides agree with TRBD1. Germline CDR1 is SGHTA and CDR2 is FQGTGA. Unmatched junction bases numbered 9, after V lost 8 bases and J lost 6 bases. The CDR3 consists of 14 residues. The CDR3 reads CASGTGTGSDTQYF. CDR3 sequence (DNA): TGTGCCAGCGGAACCGGGACAGGGTCCGATACGCAGTATTTT.

The chain combines TRBV14 with TRBJ1-1, with no clear D. The CDR3 has 12 residues. The ends were cut back, 3 bases at V and 8 bases at J, with 10 bases in the middle. Germline V gene lookup returns CDR1 SGHDN and CDR2 FVKESK. The CDR3: CASSQWAGEAFF. In nucleotides, the CDR3 is TGTGCCAGCAGCCAGTGGGCGGGAGAAGCTTTCTTT.

V gene TRBV6-5 combines with J gene TRBJ2-7; 7 nucleotides line up with TRBD1. Trimming cost V 5 bases and J 6 bases; bases outside gene matches: 10. The CDR3 is 14 amino acids. The V gene's germline CDR1 is MNHEY and CDR2 SVGAGI. CDR3 nucleotides: TGTGCCAGCAGTCCGCCGACAGGGCTCCGCGAGCAGTACTTC. It specifies CASSPPTGLREQYF.

The chain couples TRBV28 to TRBJ1-5; 9 bases are shared with TRBD1. The V segment lost 5 bases and the J segment 7 bases; nucleotides outside the gene matches: 6. Germline V gene lookup returns CDR1 MDHEN and CDR2 SYDVKM. The CDR3 sequence is 14 residues long. CDR3 DNA: TGTGCCAGCAGTCTCGGACAGGGGCGCCAGCCCCAGCATTTT. Residues: CASSLGQGRQPQHF.

The chain uses TRBV6-5 and TRBJ1-5; D is uncertain. V dropped 6 bases and J dropped 4 bases, with 16 bases sitting between them. From germline, CDR1 is MNHEY and CDR2 SVGAGI. The CDR3 runs to 15 residues. The CDR3 loop is CASSSVGGGNQPQHF. Written as DNA, the CDR3 is TGTGCCAGCAGCTCGGTGGGTGGTGGGAATCAGCCCCAGCATTTT.

Only a few counts were recorded for this clone. This chain uses TRBV9 with TRBJ1-2; tentatively, D is TRBD1 (5 bases). Germline lookup yields CDR1 SGDLS and CDR2 YYNGEE. The CDR3 sequence is 15 residues long. The V end lost 4 bases, the J end lost 4 bases, and 17 bases lay between the germline ends. The CDR3 coding sequence is TGTGCCAGCAGCTCCCACCTAGGGGTTATCTATGGCTACACCTTC. Protein product: CASSSHLGVIYGYTF.

This clone has a handful of counts. This rearrangement joins TRBV20-1 to TRBJ1-2, with no clear D. The CDR3 runs 11 residues. V lost 1 base and J lost 8, with 8 bases in between. Per germline, CDR1 DFQATT and CDR2 SNEGSKA (reference sequence). This CDR3 is CSARVGYGYTF. CDR3 DNA sequence: TGCAGTGCTAGAGTGGGCTACGGCTACACCTTC.

This rearrangement joins TRBV7-9 to TRBJ2-5; a possible D gene is TRBD2 (6 bases). The germline V gene encodes CDR1 SEHNR and CDR2 FQNEAQ (reference sequence). Trimming pared 1 base from V and 5 bases from J, leaving 14 bases between. CDR3 length: 15 residues. This CDR3 is CASSLVGGVGETQYF. As DNA, the CDR3 is TGTGCCAGCAGCTTAGTAGGAGGGGTTGGGGAGACCCAGTACTTC.

The V call is TRBV6-5, the J call TRBJ2-1; 9 positions match TRBD2. Germline values: CDR1 MNHEY, CDR2 SVGAGI. The CDR3 is made up of 16 amino acids. The J segment lost 1 base and the V segment lost 2 bases, leaving 3 bases of the junction unmatched. DNA for the CDR3: TGTGCCAGCAGTTACAGCGGGGGGACTTCCTACAATGAGCAGTTCTTC. Translation: CASSYSGGTSYNEQFF.

The rearrangement uses TRBV21-1 and TRBJ1-1; the table's D call of TRBD1 was not tested on the DNA. TRBV21-1 is described as a pseudogene. CDR3 length: 14 amino acids. The DNA for the CDR3 is TGTGCCAGCAGCATCCAGACAGGGGGCACTGAAGCTTTCTTT. Its protein product is CASSIQTGGTEAFF.

The chain uses TRBV19 and TRBJ2-3; unclear D gene. This CDR3 is 11 amino acids long. V shed 11 bases and J shed 10 bases, with 16 bases lying between them. Per germline, CDR1 LNHDA and CDR2 SQIVND (reference sequence). CDR3 region: CAGYPSPSQYF. CDR3 nucleotide sequence: TGTGCCGGCTACCCCTCCCCTTCGCAGTATTTT.

This chain joins TRBV5-1 and TRBJ2-7, with TRBD1 matching over 8 bases. This CDR3 region has 15 residues. The V and J ends lost 0 bases and 4 bases, in that order; junction bases with no gene match: 6. CDR1 is SGHRS and CDR2 is YFSETQ in the germline V gene. The CDR3 DNA is TGCGCCAGCAGCTTGGATCAGGGGGCGTGGTACGAGCAGTACTTC. Protein product: CASSLDQGAWYEQYF.